This section outlines one T cell receptor beta chain sequence together with its context. Its antigen is not known. The authors distributed each subset's genomic DNA evenly over several immunoSEQ plates. Repertoires were generated with immunoSEQ multiplex PCR, while TCRdb's copy carries only in-frame clones and drops some. Here the sample spans approximately 700,000 clones, less than 80% being singletons. CDR1 is SQVTM, CDR2 ANQGSEA, per germline. CDR3 size: 13 residues. V was trimmed by 3 bases and J by 1 base, leaving 8 bases between them. The data stem from a study of shared clonotypes between healthy human individuals. Findings of the study overall: Non-shared clonotypes showed lower generation probabilities than clonotypes common to all four donors. Naive subsets typically showed greater estimated richness than memory subsets.

The sequencing sample was made of memory CD4+ T cells sorted from blood. Subset specified: CD45RA-negative fraction. The chain has TRBV29-1 and TRBJ2-3; D unclear. The TCR sequence derives from a woman in her thirties in good health. The chain's CDR3 is CSVEAGGTDTQYF. The DNA for the CDR3 is TGCAGCGTTGAGGCCGGAGGCACAGATACGCAGTATTTT.